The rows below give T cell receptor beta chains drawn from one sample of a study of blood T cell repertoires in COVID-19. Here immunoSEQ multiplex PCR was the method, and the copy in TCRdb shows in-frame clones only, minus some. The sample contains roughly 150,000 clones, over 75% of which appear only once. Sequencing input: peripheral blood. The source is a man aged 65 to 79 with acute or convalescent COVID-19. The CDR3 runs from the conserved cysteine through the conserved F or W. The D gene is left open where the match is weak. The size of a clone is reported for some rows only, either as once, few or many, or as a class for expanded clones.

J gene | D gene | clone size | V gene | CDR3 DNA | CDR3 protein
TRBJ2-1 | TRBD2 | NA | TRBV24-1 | TGTGCCACCAGTGGGCTAGCGGGAGACTATGAGCAGTTCTTC | CATSGLAGDYEQFF
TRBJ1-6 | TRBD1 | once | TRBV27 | TGTGCCAGCAGTCCGTCCCGGGACAGGGTTCGCCACTTT | CASSPSRDRVRHF
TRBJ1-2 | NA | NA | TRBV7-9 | TGTGCCAGCAGCTTAGGCCCCCGGCGGCCATCGTATGGCTACACCTTC | CASSLGPRRPSYGYTF
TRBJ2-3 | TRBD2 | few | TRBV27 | TGTGCCAGCAGTTTCCTAGCGGGGGGACCTAGCACAGATACGCAGTATTTT | CASSFLAGGPSTDTQYF
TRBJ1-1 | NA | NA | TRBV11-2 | TGTGCCAGCAGCGTAAGGCGGGACACTGAAGCTTTCTTT | CASSVRRDTEAFF
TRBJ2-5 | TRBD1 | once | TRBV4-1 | TGCGCCAGCAGCCAAGATCCAGGGGGGACCCAGTACTTC | CASSQDPGGTQYF
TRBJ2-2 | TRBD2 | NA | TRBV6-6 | TGTGCCAGCAGCCAACTAGCGGGGACCGGGGAGCTGTTTTTT | CASSQLAGTGELFF
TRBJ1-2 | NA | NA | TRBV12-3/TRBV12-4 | TGTGCCAGCAGTTCCGGGACATATGGCTACACCTTC | CASSSGTYGYTF
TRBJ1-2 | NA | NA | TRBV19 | TGTGCCAGTAGTCCCGACACTCCCGGTCACTATGGCTACACCTTC | CASSPDTPGHYGYTF
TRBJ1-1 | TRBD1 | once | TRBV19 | TGTGCCAGTAGTATCTCCACAGGGGTCACTGAAGCTTTCTTT | CASSISTGVTEAFF
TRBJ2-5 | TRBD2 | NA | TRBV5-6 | TGTGCCAGCAGCTTGGGTCTAGCGGGGATCCAAGAGACCCAGTACTTC | CASSLGLAGIQETQYF
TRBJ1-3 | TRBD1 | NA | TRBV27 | TGTGCCAGCAGTTTAGCGACAGGGGCCTTCCTCCCTAGGAACACCATATATTTT | CASSLATGAFLPRNTIYF
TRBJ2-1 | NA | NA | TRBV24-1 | TGTGCCACCAGTGATTTTCGAGGGGGCAATGAGCAGTTCTTC | CATSDFRGGNEQFF
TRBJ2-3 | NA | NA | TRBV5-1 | TGCGCCAGCAGCTTGGGTTGGAGGGGTCGGACAGATACGCAGTATTTT | CASSLGWRGRTDTQYF
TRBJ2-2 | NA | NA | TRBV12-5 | TGTGCTAGTGGGAAACCCCTCGGGACCGGGGAGCTGTTTTTT | CASGKPLGTGELFF
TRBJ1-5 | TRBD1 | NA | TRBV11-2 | TGTGCCAGCAGCTCACAGGGGGAGAATCAGCCCCAGCATTTT | CASSSQGENQPQHF
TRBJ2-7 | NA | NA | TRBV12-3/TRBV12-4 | TGTGCCAGCAGTCCAACCTGGACTGGCGAGCAGTACTTC | CASSPTWTGEQYF
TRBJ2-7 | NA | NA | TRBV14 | TGTGCCAGCAGCCAGACTAGTTCCCACTACGAGCAGTACTTC | CASSQTSSHYEQYF
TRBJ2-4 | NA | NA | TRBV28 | TGTGCCAGCGGGGGACTGGGTAACATTCAGTACTTC | CASGGLGNIQYF
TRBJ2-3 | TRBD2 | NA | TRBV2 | TGTGCCAGTGGGGGAGGGAGCGGAGATACGCAGTATTTT | CASGGGSGDTQYF
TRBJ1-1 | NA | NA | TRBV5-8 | TGTGCCAGCAGCTGGCTCCCGGGCCCCAGGGACACTGAAGCTTTCTTT | CASSWLPGPRDTEAFF
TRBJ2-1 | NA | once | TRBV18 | TGTGCCAGCTCACCGGGGGGTGGCAATGAGCAGTTCTTC | CASSPGGGNEQFF
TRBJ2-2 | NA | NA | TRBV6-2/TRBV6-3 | TGTGCCAGCAGCTCCGACAGAGCCGCGAACACCGGGGAGCTGTTTTTT | CASSSDRAANTGELFF
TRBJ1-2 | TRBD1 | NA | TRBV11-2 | TGTGCCAGCAGCCTCTGGACAGGGGGCGGCTACACCTTC | CASSLWTGGGYTF
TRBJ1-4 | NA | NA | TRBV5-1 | TGCGCCAGCAGCTCGACTCAGGGCCTAGGTGAAAAACTGTTTTTT | CASSSTQGLGEKLFF
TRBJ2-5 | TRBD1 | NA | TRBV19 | TGTGCCAGTAGTTCTTCAGGACAGGGGGAGGAGACCCAGTACTTC | CASSSSGQGEETQYF
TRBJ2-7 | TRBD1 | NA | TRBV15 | TGTGCCACCAGCAGGAGGACCGGGACAGGGGGCCACGAGCAGTACTTC | CATSRRTGTGGHEQYF
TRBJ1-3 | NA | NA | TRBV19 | TGTGCCAGCTATCACAAGCGGGGGCCCCTCTCTGGAAACACCATATATTTT | CASYHKRGPLSGNTIYF
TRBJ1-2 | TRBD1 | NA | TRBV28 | TGTGCCAGCAGTTTAGGGACAGGGGTCTATGGCTACACCTTC | CASSLGTGVYGYTF
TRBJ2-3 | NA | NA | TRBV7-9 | TGTGCCAGCAGCTTGGGCGTGGATACGCAGTATTTT | CASSLGVDTQYF
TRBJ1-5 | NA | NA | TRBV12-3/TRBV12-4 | TGTGCCAGCAGTTTAGACGGGAGGCCCCAGCATTTT | CASSLDGRPQHF
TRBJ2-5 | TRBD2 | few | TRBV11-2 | TGTGCCAGCAGCTTAAGGCGGGGGGCTGGAGAGACCCAGTACTTC | CASSLRRGAGETQYF
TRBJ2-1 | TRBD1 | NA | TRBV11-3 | TGTGCCAGCAGCTTAGATCCTGGGACAGGGAACTACAATGAGCAGTTCTTC | CASSLDPGTGNYNEQFF
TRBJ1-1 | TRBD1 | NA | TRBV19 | TGTGCCAGCTCATACTCCGGGACAGGGAACACTGAAGCTTTCTTT | CASSYSGTGNTEAFF
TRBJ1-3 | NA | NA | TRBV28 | TGTGCCAGCAGCCTCGGGGGGGACCCCGACACCATATATTTT | CASSLGGDPDTIYF
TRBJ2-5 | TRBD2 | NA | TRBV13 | TGTGCCAGCAGCCAAGGACTAGCGGGCATACCCCCAGAGACCCAGTACTTC | CASSQGLAGIPPETQYF
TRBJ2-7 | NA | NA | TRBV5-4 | TGTGCCAGCAGCTTGGACGGTAGCTCCTACGAGCAGTACTTC | CASSLDGSSYEQYF
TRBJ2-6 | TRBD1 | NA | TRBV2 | TGTGCCAGCAGTGATCGGGGCAGGGGGATATCCGGGGCCAACGTCCTGACTTTC | CASSDRGRGISGANVLTF
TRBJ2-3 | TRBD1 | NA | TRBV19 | TGTGCCAGTATTGCTTCGCCTGCAGGGGGCGCGGGAGATACGCAGTATTTT | CASIASPAGGAGDTQYF
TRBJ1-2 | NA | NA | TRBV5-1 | TGCGCCAGCAGCTTGGCCGGGGTTTTGGGCTACACCTTC | CASSLAGVLGYTF
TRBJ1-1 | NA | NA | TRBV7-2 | TGTGCCAGCAGCTTAGTATCCCCGGGTCTTCTCTTT | CASSLVSPGLLF
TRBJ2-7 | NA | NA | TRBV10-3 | TGTGCCATCAGTGAACTAGGGGGTGGCGAGCAGTACTTC | CAISELGGGEQYF
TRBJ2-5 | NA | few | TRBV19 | TGTGCCAGTAGTATCGAGGGAAAGACCCAGTACTTC | CASSIEGKTQYF
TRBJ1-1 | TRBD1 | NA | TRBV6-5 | TGTGCCAGCAGCCCGACAGGGTACACTGAAGCTTTCTTT | CASSPTGYTEAFF
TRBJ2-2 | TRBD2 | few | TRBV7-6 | TGTGCCAGCAGCTTAGGGACTAGCGGAGATACTAACACCGGGGAGCTGTTTTTT | CASSLGTSGDTNTGELFF
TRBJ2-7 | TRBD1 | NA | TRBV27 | TGTGCCAGCAGTTTGTCGACAGGGAACGAGCAGTACTTC | CASSLSTGNEQYF
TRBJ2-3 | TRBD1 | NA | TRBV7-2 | TGTGCCAGCAGCTCACAGGGGGGTAGCACAGATACGCAGTATTTT | CASSSQGGSTDTQYF
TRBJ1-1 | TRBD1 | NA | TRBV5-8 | TGTGCCAGCAACACTCAGGGGGCTTTAGGAGCTTTCTTT | CASNTQGALGAFF